This T cell receptor beta chain was sequenced for a study of beta chain features in type 1 diabetes. Study-level background: Healthy donors, compared against patients, showed similar age, gender and cell yields. Overall study findings and caveats: Type 1 diabetes patients showed a moderate but significant shortening of TCRB CDR3s in all four CD4+ subsets. Patients and controls would be equally affected if PCR favored shorter templates.

Averaging roughly 110 mL, one heparinised blood draw was given by each donor. Germline V gene lookup returns CDR1 SGDLS and CDR2 YYNGEE. The CDR3 has 13 residues. Deletions cut 0 bases from V and 4 bases from J, with 6 bases between. In regard to this clone: Antigen unknown. The sample carries other DNA sequences with the same CDR3.

Isolated RNA was reverse transcribed in full, so expressed TCRB transcripts were sequenced. Profiling relied on immunoSEQ multiplex PCR, and the TCRdb table lists in-frame clones only, not all of them. The sample shows 250,000 to 300,000 clones, roughly 25% of them seen only once. Specimen: naive CD4+ T cells from blood. The V gene is TRBV9, the J gene TRBJ2-3; D possibly corresponds to TRBD2 (5 bases). This receptor was identified in a woman in her 30s with type 1 diabetes. The DNA of the CDR3 is TGTGCCAGCAGCGTAGAAGCGGCAGATACGCAGTATTTT. Residues: CASSVEAADTQYF.